The 5 T cell receptor beta chains below all came from one sample that was sequenced in a study of Graves' ophthalmopathy and Graves' hyperthyroidism. Amplification targeted the TCR beta CDR3 regions, with RNA transcripts as the source material. HTBI primers were used in a first-round RT-PCR, which preceded a second-round multiplex PCR. In TCRdb, the multiplex PCR reads were re-called with MiXCR into one record per CDR3 protein. Of over 500,000 distinct CDR3 sequences in the sample, 20% to 25% were seen once. What was sequenced was peripheral blood. The origin of the receptors is a woman aged 18-29 years with stable Graves' hyperthyroidism. Some clones in this sample may be carry-over from other donors' samples.

This rearrangement joins TRBV11-3 to TRBJ2-7, with D tentatively TRBD1 (5 bases). This CDR3 is 14 amino acids long. Germline CDR1 and CDR2: SGHNT and YENEEA. Trimming removed 5 bases at V and 6 bases at J, with 17 bases between. The CDR3 bases are TGTGCCAGCAGCCAGGACATCCTGGTGGGCGAGCAGTACTTC. Its translation: CASSQDILVGEQYF. The variable domain in full, with the rest retrieved from reference TRBV11-3 and TRBJ2-7, is EAGVVQSPRYKIIEKKQPVAFWCNPISGHNTLYWYLQNLGQGPELLIRYENEEAVDDSQLPKDRFSAERLKGVDSTLKIQPAELGDSAVYLCASSQDILVGEQYFGPGTRLTVT.

This clonotype has a handful of counts. V usage is TRBV2 and J usage is TRBJ1-5; D is perhaps TRBD1 (6 bases). The CDR3 is 14 amino acids. CDR1 is SNHLY and CDR2 is FYNNEI in the germline V gene. Trimming cost V 4 bases and J 3 bases, with 10 bases left between them. The CDR3 loop is CASSVPGVNQPQHF. The CDR3 DNA reads TGTGCCAGCAGTGTACCAGGGGTCAATCAGCCCCAGCATTTT.

The count of this clonotype is one. V usage is TRBV20-1 and J usage is TRBJ1-2, with D possibly being TRBD1 (5 bases). Germline lookup yields CDR1 DFQATT and CDR2 SNEGSKA (reference sequence). The CDR3 is made up of 13 amino acids. With 6 bases removed from V and 11 bases from J, the gap between germline ends came to 22 bases. The CDR3 spells CSAGTLTVSGYTF. DNA for the CDR3: TGCAGTGCCGGGACGCTTACTGTCTCTGGTTACACCTTC.

This clonotype was counted many times. The chain combines TRBV6-5 with TRBJ2-7; 7 bases match TRBD1. CDR1 MNHEY and CDR2 SVGAGI come from the germline V gene. The V and J ends lost 2 bases and 2 bases, in that order; junction bases with no gene match: 3. The CDR3 has 14 amino acids. The chain's CDR3 is CASSYGTETYEQYF. CDR3 nucleotide sequence: TGTGCCAGCAGTTACGGGACAGAAACCTACGAGCAGTACTTC.

This clonotype has ten or more counts. V gene TRBV6-5 combines with J gene TRBJ1-1; no firm D call. Trimming stripped 2 bases from V and 4 bases from J, with 20 bases between. This CDR3 is built from 17 residues. Germline values: CDR1 MNHEY, CDR2 SVGAGI. CDR3 nucleotides: TGTGCCAGCAGTTACGTGCCACAATCCAGATCGAGCACTGAAGCTTTCTTT. Amino acids: CASSYVPQSRSSTEAFF.